Listed here are 22 T cell receptor beta chains from one sample, sequenced in a study of blood T cell repertoires in COVID-19. Produced via immunoSEQ multiplex PCR; TCRdb's table is partial and in-frame only. The sample shows approximately 180,000 clones, approximately 80% of them seen only once. Sequenced material: peripheral blood. Every receptor here comes from a woman aged 40 to 49 with COVID-19, enrolled during active disease.

The chain is built from TRBV7-8 and TRBJ1-2; TRBD1 might be the D (5 bases). The CDR3 is made up of 13 amino acids. Trimming took off 5 bases at V and 5 bases at J, with 12 bases between the two ends. Looked up from germline, CDR1 is SGHVS and CDR2 is FQNEAQ. The CDR3 region has the DNA TGTGCCAGCAGCCCCCCAGGGCTTTATGGCTACACCTTC. Its protein is CASSPPGLYGYTF.

The genes are TRBV7-9 and TRBJ2-1; no clear D gene. Germline V gene data show CDR1 as SEHNR and CDR2 as FQNEAQ (reference sequence). The CDR3 is 18 amino acids. Trimming cost V 4 bases and J 0 bases, with 19 bases left between them. CDR3: CASSSSTSVRSSYNEQFF. The CDR3 bases are TGTGCCAGCAGCTCATCTACGAGCGTGCGCAGCTCCTACAATGAGCAGTTCTTC.

This rearrangement joins TRBV27 to TRBJ1-1; TRBD1 matches 8 bases. The CDR3 is 12 amino acids. Trimming took 4 bases from V and 12 from J; bases not matched to a gene: 7. Germline CDR1 is MNHEY and CDR2 is SMNVEV (reference sequence). The CDR3 is CASSYGQGMTFF. The CDR3 coding sequence is TGTGCCAGCAGTTACGGACAGGGTATGACTTTCTTT.

The chain employs TRBV5-4 and TRBJ2-7; maybe TRBD2 (6 bases). The CDR3 sequence is 15 residues long. Germline CDR1 and CDR2: SGHNT and YYREEE (reference sequence). V was trimmed by 0 bases and J by 2 bases, leaving 12 bases between them. The CDR3, as DNA: TGTGCCAGCAGCTTGGCCGGGGGAAGAGCCTACGAGCAGTACTTC. Translated: CASSLAGGRAYEQYF. The full variable domain, completed using reference TRBV5-4 and TRBJ2-7, is ETGVTQSPTHLIKTRGQQVTLRCSSQSGHNTVSWYQQALGQGPQFIFQYYREEENGRGNFPPRFSGLQFPNYSSELNVNALELDDSALYLCASSLAGGRAYEQYFGPGTRLTVT.

V is TRBV11-2 and J is TRBJ1-6; tentatively, D is TRBD1 (5 bases). V gave up 1 base and J gave up 2 bases, with 9 bases separating them. Germline CDR1 reads SGHAT; CDR2 reads FQNNGV. The CDR3 extends over 16 amino acids. This chain's CDR3 is CASSLVEGPYNSPLHF. The CDR3 DNA reads TGTGCCAGCAGCTTAGTGGAGGGACCCTATAATTCACCCCTCCACTTT.

The V call is TRBV5-1, the J call TRBJ1-4; D gene uncertain. The CDR3 runs to 14 residues. The V end was cut by 2 bases, the J end by 0 bases, with 5 bases between. Germline lookup yields CDR1 SGHRS and CDR2 YFSETQ. The CDR3 spells CASSFSATNEKLFF. Here the CDR3 DNA reads TGCGCCAGCAGCTTCAGTGCAACTAATGAAAAACTGTTTTTT.

This rearrangement joins TRBV10-3 to TRBJ2-7; D is uncertain. This CDR3 spans 13 amino acids. Germline loops: CDR1 ENHRY, CDR2 SYGVKD. The ends were cut back, 10 bases at V and 3 bases at J, with 16 bases in the middle. DNA of the CDR3: TGTGCCACCGCTCAACCCGAGAGCTACGAGCAGTACTTC. Translated, it gives CATAQPESYEQYF.

The chain uses TRBV27 and TRBJ1-1, with 7 bases matching TRBD1. The CDR3 covers 13 residues. The germline CDR1 and CDR2 sequences are MNHEY and SMNVEV (reference sequence). V lost 5 bases and J lost 7; bases outside the gene matches: 7. Here the CDR3 reads CASSPWDSYEAFF. In DNA form, the CDR3 reads TGTGCCAGCAGTCCGTGGGACAGTTATGAAGCTTTCTTT.

The J gene is TRBJ1-2, the V gene TRBV18; 9 bases map to TRBD1. Germline V gives CDR1 KGHSH, CDR2 LQKENI. V shed 3 bases and J 6 bases; nucleotides not matched to a gene: 2. The CDR3 covers 13 residues. CDR3: CASSPNRGHGYTF. CDR3 nucleotides: TGTGCCAGCTCACCTAACAGGGGGCATGGCTACACCTTC.

The V gene is TRBV6-4, the J gene TRBJ2-3; the D is unclear. Germline V gene data show CDR1 as MRHNA and CDR2 as SNTAGT. CDR3 length: 13 residues. Trimming stripped 4 bases from V and 0 bases from J, with 5 bases between. For the CDR3, the DNA is TGTGCCAGCAGTGCGGGTAGCACAGATACGCAGTATTTT. Translating gives CASSAGSTDTQYF.

The chain combines TRBV29-1 with TRBJ1-1, with 7 bases lining up with TRBD1. CDR3 size: 15 residues. Germline CDR1 is SQVTM and CDR2 is ANQGSEA. The chain's CDR3 is CLALRQGVMNTEAFF. CDR3 nucleotides: TGCCTCGCGTTAAGGCAGGGGGTTATGAACACTGAAGCTTTCTTT.

The CDR3 spells CASHRRENTEAFF. The CDR3 nucleotides are TGTGCCAGTCACAGGAGAGAGAACACTGAAGCTTTCTTT. The chain employs TRBV19 and TRBJ1-1; a weak D match, TRBD1 (5 bases). The germline V gene has CDR1 LNHDA and CDR2 SQIVND (reference sequence). V lost 8 bases and J 1 base, leaving 11 bases between the germline ends. This CDR3 is built from 13 residues.

The chain combines TRBV28 with TRBJ2-7, with D hard to call. V dropped 2 bases and J dropped 6 bases, with 14 bases sitting between them. This CDR3 spans 14 amino acids. In germline, CDR1 is MDHEN, CDR2 SYDVKM. The CDR3 spells CASSLLTPPGEQYF. The CDR3, as DNA: TGTGCCAGCAGTTTACTAACGCCCCCCGGCGAGCAGTACTTC.

This chain connects TRBV2 to TRBJ1-4, with 7 bases that match TRBD1. V lost 6 bases to trimming and J lost 2 bases; unmatched junction nucleotides: 9. This CDR3 comprises 16 residues. Per germline, CDR1 SNHLY and CDR2 FYNNEI. The CDR3 DNA reads TGTGCCAGCAGGAGACAGGGTACGGCGACTAATGAAAAACTGTTTTTT. Its protein product is CASRRQGTATNEKLFF.

The chain joins TRBV28 to TRBJ2-7; TRBD1 agrees at 7 bases. CDR1 is MDHEN and CDR2 is SYDVKM in the germline V gene. V gave up 6 bases and J gave up 4 bases; unmatched junction bases: 9. The CDR3 sequence is 14 residues long. The CDR3 DNA follows: TGTGCCAGCAGGACTCTACAGGGGAGATACGAGCAGTACTTC. Amino acids: CASRTLQGRYEQYF.

The chain has TRBV5-1 and TRBJ2-3; possibly TRBD2 for D (5 bases). Germline CDR1 SGHRS, CDR2 YFSETQ. The CDR3 spans 14 residues. Trimming stripped 5 bases from V and 0 bases from J, with 10 bases between. The CDR3 here is CASRGDFSTDTQYF. In DNA form, the CDR3 reads TGCGCCAGCAGGGGAGACTTTAGCACAGATACGCAGTATTTT. The variable domain in full, completed from reference TRBV5-1 and TRBJ2-3, reads KAGVTQTPRYLIKTRGQQVTLSCSPISGHRSVSWYQQTPGQGLQFLFEYFSETQRNKGNFPGRFSGRQFSNSRSEMNVSTLELGDSALYLCASRGDFSTDTQYFGPGTRLTVL.

This clone was found once. The genes are TRBV2 and TRBJ1-2; maybe TRBD1 (6 bases). The germline V gene has CDR1 SNHLY and CDR2 FYNNEI. Trimming removed 4 bases from V and 5 bases from J, with 14 bases in between. The CDR3 spans 14 residues. The CDR3 loop is CASSARTEFYGYTF. CDR3 coding DNA: TGTGCCAGCAGTGCCCGGACAGAGTTTTATGGCTACACCTTC.

The CDR3 loop is CASSLKTSGTDTQYF. DNA for the CDR3: TGTGCCAGCAGCTTGAAGACTAGCGGGACAGATACGCAGTATTTT. The V call is TRBV5-6, the J call TRBJ2-3; 10 positions agree with TRBD2. With V trimmed by 1 base and J by 3 bases, 2 bases remained unmatched. This CDR3 has 15 residues. CDR1 SGHDT and CDR2 YYEEEE come from the germline V gene.

The chain recombines TRBV10-2 with TRBJ2-7; TRBD2 is a possible D gene (6 bases). Germline lookup yields CDR1 WSHSY and CDR2 SAAADI. This CDR3 is 13 amino acids long. V was cut by 5 bases and J by 6 bases, with 14 bases left in between. The CDR3 here is CASSPSGYGEQYF. DNA of the CDR3: TGCGCCAGCAGTCCCAGCGGGTATGGCGAGCAGTACTTC.

V usage is TRBV18 and J usage is TRBJ1-5, with D possibly matching TRBD1 (6 bases). V gave up 5 bases and J gave up 4 bases, with 15 bases separating them. The CDR3 sequence is 15 residues long. CDR1 is KGHSH, CDR2 LQKENI, per germline. In DNA, the CDR3 is TGTGCCAGCTCAGGGATACAGGGCCAAAATCAGCCCCAGCATTTT. Translation gives CASSGIQGQNQPQHF.

CDR3 nucleotide sequence: TGTGCCAGCAGCTTGGCTTCTACTAGCGGGATTAGTACAGATACGCAGTATTTT. This translates into CASSLASTSGISTDTQYF. This chain uses TRBV5-8 with TRBJ2-3; 10 bases agree with TRBD2. Per germline, CDR1 SGHTS and CDR2 YDEGEE. The CDR3 is 18 residues long. Trimming cost V 0 bases and J 3 bases; bases outside gene matches: 10. The whole variable domain, remainder taken from reference TRBV5-8 and TRBJ2-3, is EAGVTQSPTHLIKTRGQQATLRCSPISGHTSVYWYQQALGLGLQFLLWYDEGEERNRGNFPPRFSGRQFPNYSSELNVNALELEDSALYLCASSLASTSGISTDTQYFGPGTRLTVL.

This clone was seen only once. The V and J genes are TRBV27 and TRBJ2-2, with TRBD1 matching 7 bases. This CDR3 region has 14 residues. Germline assignment: CDR1 MNHEY and CDR2 SMNVEV (reference sequence). V was clipped by 8 bases and J by 3 bases; unmatched bases: 6. CDR3 coding DNA: TGTGCCAGCTCTGACAGGGTGGACACCGGGGAGCTGTTTTTT. Residues: CASSDRVDTGELFF.